This T cell receptor (beta chain) was captured in a study of T cell responses to AZD1222 COVID-19 vaccine. The germline V gene has CDR1 SGHTA and CDR2 FQGNSA. This CDR3 is built from 14 residues. V lost 3 bases and J lost 7; bases outside the gene matches: 4. Study-wide results and caveats: Donors were mostly white British, more females; clonal diversity possibly underestimated. Spike-specific TCR breadth and depth grew following two AZD1222 doses. Along spike, vaccine-associated CD4 TCRs were found throughout, with dominance at 160-218 and 743-854.

Using immunoSEQ multiplex PCR, the repertoire was profiled, and TCRdb retains in-frame clones only, with some absent. The data hold about 110,000 clones, with over 85% observed a single time. As for this clone: What it recognizes is unknown.

Sequencing was performed on peripheral blood, taken on day 0 of MenACWY control vaccination. The receptor was derived from an adult in good health. The rearrangement joins TRBV7-2 to TRBJ1-4; 8 bases map to TRBD1. The CDR3 sequence: CASSFAGGVEKLFF. CDR3 nucleotides: TGTGCCAGCAGCTTCGCAGGGGGCGTTGAAAAACTGTTTTTT.